The present T cell receptor beta chain was sequenced within a study of blood T cell repertoires in COVID-19. Study-wide context: The cDNA or gDNA used as material had been derived from T cells, B-cell-depleted T cells, or PBMCs.

As processed by the authors: Using reference gene primer amplification, nucleated cell counts were estimated. Some clones are missing from TCRdb's copy, which holds only in-frame ones; the method was immunoSEQ multiplex PCR. V, J and clone size were drawn from that table, and D and trimming were deduced from the DNA. The sample holds 150,000 to 200,000 clones; 75% to 85% are singletons and the top ten take 12%. Recruitment covered over 20 US areas and drew participants whose ages spanned about 18 to 90 years. Grouping used clinical history reported by participants in a survey and questionnaire. Per germline, CDR1 MNHEY and CDR2 SVGEGT. Trimming cost V 0 bases and J 2 bases, with 16 bases left between them. The CDR3 is made up of 17 amino acids.

The TCR was taken from a man in his forties or fifties who had recovered from COVID-19. The sequencing sample was made of PBMCs or T cells enriched from blood (not recorded which). This sequence joins TRBV6-2 or TRBV6-3 and TRBJ1-1; D possibly corresponds to TRBD1 (5 bases). The DNA for the CDR3 is TGTGCCAGCAGTTACTCTGTGGGCAGGGCCTCCAACACTGAAGCTTTCTTT. It is translated as CASSYSVGRASNTEAFF.